Below, 29 T cell receptor beta chains from the same sample are listed, as sequenced in a study of long-term antiretroviral therapy in people with HIV. The assay, immunoSEQ v3.0, was run at survey level. Using immunoSEQ multiplex PCR, the repertoire was profiled, and TCRdb retains in-frame clones only, with some absent. The profile shows more than 15,000 clones, approximately 81% of them singletons. Source: unsorted PBMCs, taken 3.2 to 3.4 years after starting antiretroviral therapy. The receptors derive from a middle-aged woman with HIV.

V usage is TRBV5-1 and J usage is TRBJ2-7; the match to TRBD1 covers 12 bases. J gave up 5 bases and V 4 bases, and 4 bases lay outside the gene matches. Germline CDR1 SGHRS, CDR2 YFSETQ. This CDR3 spans 14 amino acids. DNA for the CDR3: TGCGCCAGCAGCCGGGACAGGGGGCCCCACGAGCAGTACTTC. This encodes CASSRDRGPHEQYF.

V and J are TRBV5-6 and TRBJ1-4; D perhaps matches TRBD1 (6 bases). The V end was cut by 4 bases, the J end by 8 bases, with 18 bases between. The CDR3 length is 15 residues. The V gene's germline CDR1 is SGHDT and CDR2 YYEEEE. The CDR3: CASSELGGFEEKLFF. The DNA of the CDR3 is TGTGCCAGCAGCGAATTGGGGGGCTTTGAGGAAAAACTGTTTTTT.

This sequence joins TRBV6-5 and TRBJ2-7, with 8 bases matching TRBD1. The CDR3 spans 15 residues. The germline V gene encodes CDR1 MNHEY and CDR2 SVGAGI. The ends lost 6 bases at V and 0 bases at J; junction bases unmatched: 7. CDR3 nucleotides: TGTGCCAGCAGCGATGCAGGGGGCTCCTCCTACGAGCAGTACTTC. Encoded protein: CASSDAGGSSYEQYF.

The chain is built from TRBV5-5 and TRBJ1-1; tentatively, D is TRBD1 (6 bases). CDR3 length: 17 residues. Trimming took off 4 bases at V and 0 bases at J, with 19 bases between the two ends. CDR1 SGHKS and CDR2 YYEKEE come from the germline V gene (reference sequence). DNA of the CDR3: TGTGCCAGCAGCAAGGGAACGACAGGACCCATGAACACTGAAGCTTTCTTT. Its protein is CASSKGTTGPMNTEAFF.

DNA of the CDR3: TGTGCCAGCAGCGTGCAGGTTTTCAGGGGGATGGATGGCTACACCTTC. This encodes CASSVQVFRGMDGYTF. The gene calls are TRBV5-6 and TRBJ1-2; 7 bases align to TRBD1. This CDR3 region has 16 residues. CDR1 and CDR2 from the germline V gene are SGHDT and YYEEEE. V shed 4 bases, J shed 6 bases, and the junction held 15 bases outside the gene matches.

There are a few counts of this clone. The rearrangement links TRBV6-6 to TRBJ1-1, with no clear D. The CDR3 runs to 13 residues. V dropped 5 bases and J dropped 4 bases, with 11 bases sitting between them. Germline V gene lookup returns CDR1 MNHNY and CDR2 SVGAGI (reference sequence). The CDR3 nucleotides are TGTGCCAGCAGTGCCACCGTTGGCACTGAAGCTTTCTTT. Translated, it gives CASSATVGTEAFF.

This chain links TRBV5-8 with TRBJ2-2, with 10 bases aligning to TRBD2. The V segment lost 5 bases and the J segment 5 bases; nucleotides outside the gene matches: 9. The germline CDR1 and CDR2 sequences are SGHTS and YDEGEE. This CDR3 comprises 16 residues. CDR3 nucleotide sequence: TGTGCCAGCAGGACGTGGGAACTAGCGGGGACCGGGGAGCTGTTTTTT. This translates into CASRTWELAGTGELFF.

This sequence joins TRBV7-2 and TRBJ1-2; D is ambiguous. The germline V gene has CDR1 SGHTA and CDR2 FQGNSA. There are 16 residues in the CDR3. V was trimmed by 1 base and J by 0 bases, leaving 12 bases between them. CDR3 sequence: CASSLEPLGSNYGYTF. CDR3 in DNA: TGTGCCAGCAGCTTAGAGCCCCTCGGGTCTAACTATGGCTACACCTTC.

J is TRBJ1-1 and V is TRBV4-3; TRBD1 matches 7 bases. The CDR3 consists of 19 residues. Germline CDR1 reads LGHNA; CDR2 reads YSLEER. Germline trimming cut 1 base from V and 0 bases from J; bases unmatched to any gene: 14. DNA of the CDR3: TGCGCCAGCAGCCAAGCTTTTCAGGGGGGGTTTTCAATGAACACTGAAGCTTTCTTT. It yields the protein CASSQAFQGGFSMNTEAFF.

In the case of this clone: Relative to the germline gene, one junction end is altered; a read error may explain this. The chain employs TRBV6-1 and TRBJ1-3; D is ambiguous. The V gene's germline CDR1 is MNHNS and CDR2 SASEGT. CDR3 size: 15 residues. The CDR3 loop is CASSESRGVGDTIYF. CDR3 coding DNA: TGTGCCAGCAGTGAATCCCGAGGAGTTGGAGACACCATATATTTT.

The CDR3 DNA is TGTGCCTTACAGGGGGCGTCTGGGGCCAACGTCCTGACTTTC. Translated, it gives CALQGASGANVLTF. V usage is TRBV30 and J usage is TRBJ2-6, with 9 bases identical to TRBD1. Trimming at V came to 7 bases and at J to 1 base, leaving 2 bases not matched to a gene. Germline-derived CDR1 and CDR2 are GTSNPN and SVGIG (reference sequence). The CDR3 covers 14 residues.

The chain combines TRBV6-5 with TRBJ2-1, with 12 bases identical to TRBD2. J was trimmed by 4 bases and V by 3 bases; bases with no gene match: 4. Germline lookup yields CDR1 MNHEY and CDR2 SVGAGI. The CDR3 is 16 amino acids. As DNA, the CDR3 is TGTGCCAGCAGTTATTCCGGGACTAGCGGGTACAATGAGCAGTTCTTC. Protein product: CASSYSGTSGYNEQFF.

The J gene is TRBJ1-2, the V gene TRBV11-2, with no clear D. Trimming took 1 base from V and 8 from J, leaving 14 bases between them. The CDR3 has 14 amino acids. Germline loops: CDR1 SGHAT, CDR2 FQNNGV. As DNA, the CDR3 is TGTGCCAGCAGCTTAGCCCAAATACCAGGAGGCTACACCTTC. Translating gives CASSLAQIPGGYTF. The whole variable domain, remainder taken from reference TRBV11-2 and TRBJ1-2, is EAGVAQSPRYKIIEKRQSVAFWCNPISGHATLYWYQQILGQGPKLLIQFQNNGVVDDSQLPKDRFSAERLKGVDSTLKIQPAKLEDSAVYLCASSLAQIPGGYTFGSGTRLTVV.

The chain is built from TRBV6-1 and TRBJ1-4, with 10 bases lining up with TRBD1. Germline CDR1 reads MNHNS; CDR2 reads SASEGT. Trimming took 7 bases from V and 3 from J; bases not matched to a gene: 2. This CDR3 has 14 residues. DNA for the CDR3: TGTGCCAGCACCGGACAGGGGGCTAATGAAAAACTGTTTTTT. The encoded protein is CASTGQGANEKLFF.

The CDR3 spells CASSLSRVNTEAFF. Written as DNA, the CDR3 is TGTGCCAGCAGCTTAAGTAGGGTGAACACTGAAGCTTTCTTT. The genes are TRBV7-2 and TRBJ1-1; no definite D call. The CDR3 extends over 14 amino acids. Germline CDR1 and CDR2: SGHTA and FQGNSA. V dropped 2 bases and J dropped 0 bases, with 7 bases sitting between them.

The chain recombines TRBV12-5 with TRBJ2-2, with D possibly called TRBD1 or TRBD2 (5 bases each). Trimming left V 6 bases short and J 4 bases short, with 12 bases between. From germline, CDR1 is LGHNT and CDR2 FRNRAP. The CDR3 runs to 14 residues. The CDR3 DNA is TGTGCTAGTGGGGTTGGGGGAACCACCGGGGAGCTGTTTTTT. Amino acids: CASGVGGTTGELFF.

The rearrangement links TRBV6-6 to TRBJ1-2; a possible D gene is TRBD1 (6 bases). This CDR3 contains 13 residues. Germline CDR1 MNHNY, CDR2 SVGAGI (reference sequence). Trimming shortened V by 2 bases and J by 7 bases, and 11 bases separated the two germline ends. This CDR3 reads CASSYRGVGGYTF. DNA of the CDR3: TGTGCCAGCAGTTACAGGGGGGTGGGTGGCTACACCTTC.

The CDR3 is CASGSGTGGETQYF. For the CDR3, the DNA is TGTGCTAGTGGTTCCGGGACAGGGGGGGAGACCCAGTACTTC. The J gene is TRBJ2-5, the V gene TRBV12-5, with 11 bases fitting TRBD1. In germline, CDR1 is LGHNT, CDR2 FRNRAP. This CDR3 is built from 14 residues. Germline trimming cut 4 bases from V and 5 bases from J; bases unmatched to any gene: 3.

V and J are TRBV7-8 and TRBJ1-2; D perhaps matches TRBD1 (5 bases). V was trimmed by 5 bases and J by 4 bases, leaving 11 bases between them. CDR1 and CDR2 (germline): SGHVS, FQNEAQ. The CDR3 sequence is 13 residues long. CDR3 nucleotides: TGTGCCAGCAGCCGTGACAGTCTCTATGGCTACACCTTC. Residues: CASSRDSLYGYTF.

This chain links TRBV10-3 with TRBJ2-2; weak D call: TRBD2 (5 bases). V was trimmed by 10 bases and J by 0 bases, leaving 12 bases between them. This CDR3 region has 14 residues. Germline lookup yields CDR1 ENHRY and CDR2 SYGVKD. DNA of the CDR3: TGTGCCACCTCCCCGGGGACGAACACCGGGGAGCTGTTTTTT. Amino acids: CATSPGTNTGELFF.

The V gene is TRBV10-3, the J gene TRBJ1-2, with 10 bases matching TRBD1. Trimming removed 7 bases from V and 4 bases from J; junction bases left unmatched: 9. The CDR3 covers 15 residues. From germline, CDR1 is ENHRY and CDR2 SYGVKD. The CDR3 is CAITQDRGLGYGYTF. The CDR3, as DNA: TGTGCCATCACCCAAGACAGGGGGCTAGGCTATGGCTACACCTTC.

As concerns this clone: The junction does not match germline at one end; this may be a read error. The chain couples TRBV5-4 to TRBJ2-2; 9 bases are shared with TRBD1. The CDR3 has 17 residues. Germline V gene lookup returns CDR1 SGHNT and CDR2 YYREEE (reference sequence). CDR3 protein: CASSGGTGLDNSGELFF. CDR3 nucleotides: TGTGCCAGCAGCGGGGGGACAGGGCTGGACAACAGCGGGGAGCTGTTTTTT.

This sequence joins TRBV18 and TRBJ2-7; TRBD2 might be the D (6 bases). CDR3 length: 17 amino acids. Germline lookup yields CDR1 KGHSH and CDR2 LQKENI. Trimming cost V 3 bases and J 1 base, with 19 bases left between them. CDR3: CASSPPTGSAESYEQYF. As DNA, the CDR3 is TGTGCCAGCTCACCTCCGACCGGGAGCGCAGAATCCTACGAGCAGTACTTC.

The chain recombines TRBV10-1 with TRBJ2-3, with D maybe TRBD2 (7 bases). Deletions cut 2 bases from V and 5 bases from J, with 11 bases between. Germline V gene lookup returns CDR1 WNHNN and CDR2 SYGVQD (reference sequence). The CDR3 sequence is 14 residues long. CDR3 nucleotides: TGCGCCAGCAGTGAGGGGGGGGGCGGAGATACGCAGTATTTT. Translation: CASSEGGGGDTQYF.

The J gene is TRBJ2-5, the V gene TRBV18; D remains unclear. V gave up 3 bases and J gave up 4 bases, with 6 bases separating them. This CDR3 has 12 residues. The germline CDR1 and CDR2 sequences are KGHSH and LQKENI. The CDR3 is CASSPARETQYF. CDR3 coding DNA: TGTGCCAGCTCACCGGCCAGAGAGACCCAGTACTTC.

This clone has only a few counts. The gene calls are TRBV2 and TRBJ1-5; 9 bases line up with TRBD1. The CDR3 has 14 residues. After removal of 6 bases from V and 5 bases from J, the junction contained 5 bases not matched to a gene. From germline, CDR1 is SNHLY and CDR2 FYNNEI. The CDR3 reads CASSQTGGDQPQHF. CDR3 in DNA: TGTGCCAGCAGCCAAACAGGGGGCGATCAGCCCCAGCATTTT.

There are a few counts of this clone. The chain is built from TRBV18 and TRBJ2-6, with 7 positions matching TRBD2. CDR1 KGHSH and CDR2 LQKENI come from the germline V gene. Germline trimming cut 3 bases from V and 1 base from J; bases unmatched to any gene: 3. The CDR3 spans 16 residues. The CDR3 protein is CASSPGGSSGANVLTF. The CDR3 region has the DNA TGTGCCAGCTCACCCGGGGGGTCATCTGGGGCCAACGTCCTGACTTTC.

The gene calls are TRBV10-1 and TRBJ2-7; 7 bases agree with TRBD1. Germline assignment: CDR1 WNHNN and CDR2 SYGVQD (reference sequence). The CDR3 has 13 residues. Losses at the gene ends were 4 bases for V and 2 bases for J; bases not matched to a gene: 2. The CDR3 is CASSAQGAYEQYF. In nucleotides, the CDR3 is TGCGCCAGCAGTGCTCAGGGGGCCTACGAGCAGTACTTC.

The chain links TRBV30 to TRBJ1-5, with D perhaps matching TRBD1 (6 bases). This CDR3 is 14 amino acids long. The V gene lost 0 bases and the J gene lost 6 bases, with 12 bases spanning the gap. Germline V gene lookup returns CDR1 GTSNPN and CDR2 SVGIG (reference sequence). DNA for the CDR3: TGTGCCTGGAGTGTGGCGGGGGCCACTCAGCCCCAGCATTTT. Residues: CAWSVAGATQPQHF.